A single sample gave rise to the 7 T cell receptor beta chains below, sequenced in a study of radiotherapy plus CTLA-4 blockade in lung cancer listed by TCRdb under 2018. Preparation of the library involved the immunoSEQ multiplex PCR assay. In TCRdb, the immuneACCESS table is reduced to in-frame sequences with V and J assigned. These tables do not hold every clone; where another copy was compared, an unresolved V gene accounts for under half, and the others remain unexplained. For this sample the table gives about 60,000 clones, of which over 70% were detected only once. The biggest ten clones account for 4% of the sample. Sample: peripheral blood, taken from a patient treated with radiotherapy plus ipilimumab. These receptor sequences come from a human donor with non-small cell lung cancer who had a partial response to radiotherapy plus ipilimumab.

Relative to its sample, this clone is medium-sized. J is TRBJ1-5 and V is TRBV6-6, with D unclear. The CDR3 totals 12 residues. V was cut by 8 bases and J by 5 bases, with 10 bases left in between. The germline CDR1 and CDR2 sequences are MNHNY and SVGAGI (reference sequence). CDR3 loop: CASRPGDQPQHF. In DNA, the CDR3 is TGTGCCAGCCGCCCCGGGGATCAGCCCCAGCATTTT.

The chain couples TRBV30 to TRBJ2-5; 7 bases fit TRBD2. Germline V gives CDR1 GTSNPN, CDR2 SVGIG (reference sequence). V dropped 5 bases and J dropped 2; count of bases not matched to a gene: 2. The CDR3 is made up of 12 amino acids. The CDR3 coding sequence is TGTGCCTGGGAGGGAGGGCAAGAGACCCAGTACTTC. It specifies CAWEGGQETQYF.

This rearrangement joins TRBV14 to TRBJ1-3; D not resolved. The CDR3 is 15 amino acids. Trimming shortened V by 1 base and J by 4 bases, and 11 bases separated the two germline ends. Germline CDR1 is SGHDN and CDR2 is FVKESK. This CDR3 reads CASSQVHFPGNTIYF. CDR3 nucleotide sequence: TGTGCCAGCAGCCAAGTTCACTTCCCAGGAAACACCATATATTTT.

This clone has just a few counts. The J gene is TRBJ2-2, the V gene TRBV6-5, with a tentative D call TRBD1 (6 bases). The CDR3 is 15 residues long. Per germline, CDR1 MNHEY and CDR2 SVGAGI. The germline V and J ends were trimmed by 6 bases and 3 bases, with 14 bases remaining between them. This CDR3 reads CASSSGVGDTGELFF. The CDR3 coding sequence is TGTGCCAGCAGCTCAGGGGTAGGAGACACCGGGGAGCTGTTTTTT.

The chain joins TRBV5-6 to TRBJ2-5, with 12 positions matching TRBD2. This CDR3 comprises 16 residues. The trim removed 2 bases at V and 5 bases at J, leaving 7 bases unmatched. The germline V gene encodes CDR1 SGHDT and CDR2 YYEEEE. CDR3 loop: CASSFRLAGVGETQYF. The CDR3 DNA reads TGTGCCAGCAGCTTTCGACTAGCGGGGGTGGGGGAGACCCAGTACTTC.

V and J are TRBV4-2 and TRBJ1-2, with 7 bases fitting TRBD1. CDR1 and CDR2 (germline): LGHNA, YNFKEQ. The junction had 4 bases not matched to a gene; V was cut back by 1 base and J by 5 bases. The CDR3 has 14 residues. The CDR3 here is CASSQVGQTYGYTF. Written as DNA, the CDR3 is TGTGCCAGCAGCCAAGTGGGACAGACTTATGGCTACACCTTC.

This rearrangement joins TRBV19 to TRBJ2-7, with no clear D. This CDR3 is built from 13 residues. V was trimmed by 6 bases and J by 4 bases, leaving 13 bases between them. Looked up from germline, CDR1 is LNHDA and CDR2 is SQIVND (reference sequence). The CDR3 reads CASSLVGFYEQYF. Written as DNA, the CDR3 is TGTGCCAGTAGCCTCGTCGGGTTTTACGAGCAGTACTTC.